A selection of T cell receptor beta chains follows, all from one sample in a study of OX40 agonist ivuxolimab in advanced cancers. Repertoires were generated with immunoSEQ multiplex PCR, while TCRdb's copy carries only in-frame clones and drops some. The sample has 85,000 to 130,000 clones, approximately 90% seen once. This sample comprised CD4+ or CD8+ T cells sorted from blood, obtained in a trial of the OX40 agonist ivuxolimab. The receptors come from an adult with an advanced solid tumor such as melanoma, head and neck, liver or kidney cancer. CDR3s include the opening cysteine and the closing phenylalanine or tryptophan. Fields, in order: CDR3 length, clone size, V gene, D gene, J gene, CDR3 DNA, CDR3 protein. A D gene is named only where the DNA matches it firmly. A clone size is listed for some rows: how often the clone was seen (once, few, many), or a class if it is expanded.

>15|-|TRBV7-8|-|TRBJ1-5
TGTGCCAGCAGCTTAGCGGGATCCAGGGATCAGCCCCAGCATTTT
CASSLAGSRDQPQHF
>16|-|TRBV11-2|-|TRBJ1-1
TGTGCCAGCAGCTCCTTCAAAGCAGGGGATCGCACTGAAGCTTTCTTT
CASSSFKAGDRTEAFF
>15|once|TRBV18|TRBD1|TRBJ1-3
TGTGCCAGCTCACCAAACAGGGGAGAAGGAAACACCATATATTTT
CASSPNRGEGNTIYF
>15|-|TRBV6-5|TRBD2|TRBJ2-7
TGTGCCAGCAGATTTGGGACTAGCGGCTCCTACGAGCAGTACTTC
CASRFGTSGSYEQYF
>12|-|TRBV28|-|TRBJ1-2
TGTGCCAGCAGTTCCAGTAGCTATGGCTACACCTTC
CASSSSSYGYTF
>14|-|TRBV28|-|TRBJ2-7
TGTGCCAGCAGTCCCATCTTTCAGTCCTACGAGCAGTACTTC
CASSPIFQSYEQYF
>16|-|TRBV4-2|-|TRBJ1-5
TGTGCCAGCAGCCATAACGGAAGGGGAGAGGGTCAGCCCCAGCATTTT
CASSHNGRGEGQPQHF
>15|-|TRBV4-1|-|TRBJ2-7
TGCGCCAGCAGCCAAGATGCTCACAGGGAGGCCGAGCAGTACTTC
CASSQDAHREAEQYF
>14|few|TRBV30|TRBD1|TRBJ1-5
TGTGCCTGGAACTCCCGACAGGGGAGCCAGCCCCAGCATTTT
CAWNSRQGSQPQHF
>15|-|TRBV5-6|-|TRBJ2-5
TGTGCCAGCATCCGCGGCGGGGAGTTCCCAGAGACCCAGTACTTC
CASIRGGEFPETQYF
>13|few|TRBV27|TRBD2|TRBJ2-7
TGTGCCAGCAGTTGGACTAGTCGAAGCGAGCAGTACTTC
CASSWTSRSEQYF
>16|once|TRBV18|TRBD1|TRBJ2-2
TGTGCCAGCGAAAACGTCTACAGGGGGCGCGACGGGGAGCTGTTTTTT
CASENVYRGRDGELFF
>15|-|TRBV28|-|TRBJ2-7
TGTGCCAGCAGTTTATGGCTCACGTCGGGCTACGAGCAGTACTTC
CASSLWLTSGYEQYF
>13|-|TRBV6-1|-|TRBJ2-7
TGTGCCAGCAGATCAGACGTAACCTACGAGCAGTACTTC
CASRSDVTYEQYF
>14|-|TRBV9|-|TRBJ1-3
TGTGCCAGCAGCGTAGAAACAAGAGGAAACACCATATATTTT
CASSVETRGNTIYF
>14|-|TRBV5-8|TRBD2|TRBJ2-3
TGTGCCAGCAGCCCTGACCCGGGGGGAGATACGCAGTATTTT
CASSPDPGGDTQYF
>13|-|TRBV27|-|TRBJ2-2
TGTGCCAGCAGTTTATCCCGAGCCGGGGAGCTGTTTTTT
CASSLSRAGELFF
>13|-|TRBV7-9|-|TRBJ1-1
TGTGCCAGCAGCTTAGCGCCATTGTCTGAAGCTTTCTTT
CASSLAPLSEAFF
>14|-|TRBV10-3|TRBD2|TRBJ2-5
TGTGCCATCTCCAGCCTAGCGGGGCAAGAGACCCAGTACTTC
CAISSLAGQETQYF
>14|-|TRBV5-1|TRBD2|TRBJ2-7
TGCGCCAGCAGGCCTAGCGGGAAGCCCTACGAGCAGTACTTC
CASRPSGKPYEQYF
>19|few|TRBV7-9|TRBD2|TRBJ2-3
TGTGCCAGCAGCGGGGTTGGCCTCGGGACTAGCCTTTGGGCAGATACGCAGTATTTT
CASSGVGLGTSLWADTQYF
>15|-|TRBV5-8|TRBD1|TRBJ2-1
TGTGCCAGCAGCTTGGTCGGGACAGCTTTAAATGAGCAGTTCTTC
CASSLVGTALNEQFF
>16|-|TRBV4-3|-|TRBJ1-4
TGCGCCAGCAGCCAAGTCCCGACAGGCATCGATGAAAAACTGTTTTTT
CASSQVPTGIDEKLFF
>16|-|TRBV6-1|-|TRBJ1-5
TGTGCCAGCAGTGAAGGACCGGTATGGGGCAATCAGCCCCAGCATTTT
CASSEGPVWGNQPQHF
>15|-|TRBV2|-|TRBJ1-5
TGTGCCAGCAGTGGGAACACCTTTGGAAATCAGCCCCAGCATTTT
CASSGNTFGNQPQHF
>18|once|TRBV9|TRBD2|TRBJ2-5
TGTGCCAGCAGCGTCCACGGGACTAGCGGGCCCGGGAGAGAGACCCAGTACTTC
CASSVHGTSGPGRETQYF
>17|few|TRBV5-1|-|TRBJ2-6
TGCGCCAGCAGCTCACTTCTGGAGGGGACTGGGGCCAACGTCCTGACTTTC
CASSSLLEGTGANVLTF
>14|-|TRBV11-2|-|TRBJ1-4
TGTGCCAGCAGCTTAACGGCAATTAATGAAAAACTGTTTTTT
CASSLTAINEKLFF
>15|-|TRBV11-2|TRBD1|TRBJ1-2
TGTGCCAGCAGCTTCCACAGGGGCGATAACTATGGCTACACCTTC
CASSFHRGDNYGYTF
>15|once|TRBV5-4|TRBD1|TRBJ2-1
TGTGCCAGCAGCCATCGGACAGGGGGCGGGAATGAGCAGTTCTTC
CASSHRTGGGNEQFF
>14|-|TRBV19|TRBD1|TRBJ2-7
TGTGCCAGTAACGCGGGACAGGGGGTCAACGAGCAGTACTTC
CASNAGQGVNEQYF
>14|-|TRBV28|TRBD1|TRBJ2-7
TGTGCCAGCAGGCGGACAGGGGAAGGCTACGAGCAGTACTTC
CASRRTGEGYEQYF
>14|-|TRBV18|TRBD1|TRBJ1-2
TGTGCCAGCTCACTCCGGGACAGTGTTTATGGCTACACCTTC
CASSLRDSVYGYTF